This is a list of T cell receptor beta chains from one sample in a study of T cell repertoires in cytomegalovirus infection. TCRdb recomputed calls from the reads with MiXCR, one row per CDR3 protein. This table has under 350,000 distinct CDR3 sequences, more than 9% appearing once. The specimen sequenced was PBMCs. These receptors came from a human donor in good health (CMV status not recorded). Some clones in this sample may be carry-over from other donors' samples. The CDR3 runs from the conserved cysteine through the conserved F or W. Rows may omit the clone size; those that give it use once, few, many or a size class.

clone size,V gene,CDR3 protein
many,TRBV6-2/TRBV6-3,CASRSGRESYNEQFF
-,TRBV7-2,CASSLEGRGRALVDTQYF
few,TRBV6-1,CASSEGQGWRETQYF
many,TRBV7-9,CASSSGLAGGEEQFF
many,TRBV7-2,CASSTERNTQYF
-,TRBV7-3,CASSSNNQRTSGSNTGELFF
many,TRBV7-8,CASSLSRFNEKLFF
-,TRBV6-2/TRBV6-3,CASTGTSLYALFF
-,TRBV7-3,CASSLTFSGGANEQFF
-,TRBV24-1,CATSDSFEAFF
few,TRBV9,CASKGGFRFSGEQYF
many,TRBV6-2/TRBV6-3,CASSDRGDKAEAFF
-,TRBV5-5,CASSYTGNTGELFF
many,TRBV4-1,CASSQVTGGQETQYF
-,TRBV4-2,CASSQDPGGGETQYF
few,TRBV7-8,CASSLRRNYEQYF
-,TRBV6-6,CASSVWGLEQYF
-,TRBV7-6,CASSGGGGPNPYEQYF